This paragraph covers one TCR beta chain sequence. Its antigen remains unknown. The source of the sample is a study of radiation and T cells in renal cell carcinoma. Study-level information: Nephrectomy followed 15 Gy stereotactic body radiation by 4 weeks.

TCRdb's table, derived via immunoSEQ multiplex PCR, lists solely in-frame clones and lacks some. The sample records about 49,000 clones, less than 85% being singletons. Study-wide results and caveats: Top tumor clonotypes rose in blood 2 weeks post-radiation, then contracted.

Regarding time point: blood 2 weeks post-SBRT. Described treatment: 15 Gy SBRT to primary tumor, nephrectomy 4 weeks later. After SBRT, blood was collected at 2 and 4 weeks, plus baseline. This renal cell carcinoma was of the clear cell type. The CDR3 sequence is 14 residues long. Trimming cost V 6 bases and J 3 bases; bases outside gene matches: 4. Germline V gene lookup returns CDR1 MNHEY and CDR2 SMNVEV (reference sequence). The TCR was taken from a woman in her 70s with renal cell carcinoma. The genes are TRBV27 and TRBJ2-7; 11 bases fit TRBD1. Sample: blood, taken from a patient whose treatment included radiotherapy and nephrectomy. The CDR3 region is CASRLGTGGYEQYF. CDR3 nucleotide sequence: TGTGCCAGCAGACTCGGGACAGGGGGCTACGAGCAGTACTTC.